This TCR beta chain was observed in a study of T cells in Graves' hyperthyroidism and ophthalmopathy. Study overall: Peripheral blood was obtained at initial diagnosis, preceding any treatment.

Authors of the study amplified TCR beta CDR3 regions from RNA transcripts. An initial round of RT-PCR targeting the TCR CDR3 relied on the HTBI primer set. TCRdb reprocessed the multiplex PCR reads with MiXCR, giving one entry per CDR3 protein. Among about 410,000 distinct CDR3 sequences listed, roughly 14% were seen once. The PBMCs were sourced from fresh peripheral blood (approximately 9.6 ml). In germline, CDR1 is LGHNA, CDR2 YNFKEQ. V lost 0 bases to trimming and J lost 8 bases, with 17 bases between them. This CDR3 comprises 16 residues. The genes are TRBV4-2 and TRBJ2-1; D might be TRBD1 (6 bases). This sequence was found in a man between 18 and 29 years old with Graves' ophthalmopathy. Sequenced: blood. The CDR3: CASSQEGVQGNHEQFF. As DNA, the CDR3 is TGTGCCAGCAGCCAAGAAGGGGTCCAGGGGAACCATGAGCAGTTCTTC.